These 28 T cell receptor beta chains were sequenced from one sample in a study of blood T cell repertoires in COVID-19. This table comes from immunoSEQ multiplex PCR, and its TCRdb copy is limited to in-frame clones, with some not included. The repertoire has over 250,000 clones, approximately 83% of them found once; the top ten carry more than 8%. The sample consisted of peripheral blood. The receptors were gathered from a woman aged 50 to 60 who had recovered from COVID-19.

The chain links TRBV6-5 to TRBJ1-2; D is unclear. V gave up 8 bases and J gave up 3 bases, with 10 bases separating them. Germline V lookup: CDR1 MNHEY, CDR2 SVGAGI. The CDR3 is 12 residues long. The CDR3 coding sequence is TGTGCCAGCGGGGAGGGCGACTATGGCTACACCTTC. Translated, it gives CASGEGDYGYTF.

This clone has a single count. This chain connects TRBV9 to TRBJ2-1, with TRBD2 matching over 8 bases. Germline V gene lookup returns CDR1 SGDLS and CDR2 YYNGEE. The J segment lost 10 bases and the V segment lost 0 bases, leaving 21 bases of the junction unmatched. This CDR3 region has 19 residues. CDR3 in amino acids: CASSVATPRTGGPREEQFF. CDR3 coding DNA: TGTGCCAGCAGCGTAGCTACCCCGCGGACGGGAGGGCCGCGGGAGGAGCAGTTCTTC.

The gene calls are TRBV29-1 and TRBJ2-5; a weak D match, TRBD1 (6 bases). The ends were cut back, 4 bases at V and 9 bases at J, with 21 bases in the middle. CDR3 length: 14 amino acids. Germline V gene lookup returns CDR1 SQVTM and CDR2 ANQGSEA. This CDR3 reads CSVVGSGTPGPQYF. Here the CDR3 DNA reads TGCAGCGTTGTAGGTTCGGGGACACCCGGGCCCCAGTACTTC.

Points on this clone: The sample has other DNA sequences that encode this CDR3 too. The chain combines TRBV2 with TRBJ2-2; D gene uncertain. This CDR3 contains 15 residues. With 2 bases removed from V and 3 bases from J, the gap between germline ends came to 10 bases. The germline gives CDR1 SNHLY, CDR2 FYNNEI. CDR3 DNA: TGTGCCAGCAGTGAATCGGGTTCCCACACCGGGGAGCTGTTTTTT. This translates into CASSESGSHTGELFF.

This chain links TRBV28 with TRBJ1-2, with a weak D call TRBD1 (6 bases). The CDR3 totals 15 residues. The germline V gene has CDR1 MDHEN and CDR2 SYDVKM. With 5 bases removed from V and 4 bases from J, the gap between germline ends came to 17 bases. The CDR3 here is CASSGPGGAGYGYTF. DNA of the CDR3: TGTGCCAGCAGTGGCCCGGGGGGCGCTGGCTATGGCTACACCTTC.

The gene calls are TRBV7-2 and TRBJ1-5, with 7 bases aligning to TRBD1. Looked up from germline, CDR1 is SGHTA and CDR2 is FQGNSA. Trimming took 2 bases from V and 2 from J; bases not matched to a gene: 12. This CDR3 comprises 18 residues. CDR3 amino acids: CASSLRGKQGTGNQPQHF. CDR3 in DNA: TGTGCCAGCAGCTTAAGGGGGAAACAGGGGACCGGCAATCAGCCCCAGCATTTT.

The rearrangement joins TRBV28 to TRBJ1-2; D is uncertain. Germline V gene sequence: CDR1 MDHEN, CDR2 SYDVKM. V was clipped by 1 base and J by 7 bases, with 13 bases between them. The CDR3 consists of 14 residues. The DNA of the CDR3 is TGTGCCAGCAGTTTATTAATGATGAGGAGTGGCTACACCTTC. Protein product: CASSLLMMRSGYTF.

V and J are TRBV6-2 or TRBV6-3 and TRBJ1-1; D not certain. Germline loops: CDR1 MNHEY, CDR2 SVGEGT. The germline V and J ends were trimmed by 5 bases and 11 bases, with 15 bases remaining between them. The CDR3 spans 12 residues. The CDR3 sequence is CASSLLAGKAFF. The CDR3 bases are TGTGCCAGCAGTCTCCTTGCGGGGAAGGCTTTCTTT.

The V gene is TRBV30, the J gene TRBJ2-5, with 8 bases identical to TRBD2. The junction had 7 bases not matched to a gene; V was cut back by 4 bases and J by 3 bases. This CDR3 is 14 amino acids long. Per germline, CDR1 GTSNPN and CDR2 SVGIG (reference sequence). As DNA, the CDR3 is TGTGCCTGGAAGTCGGGAGGGATGGAAGAGACCCAGTACTTC. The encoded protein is CAWKSGGMEETQYF. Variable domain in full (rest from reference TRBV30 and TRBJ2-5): SQTIHQWPATLVQPVGSPLSLECTVEGTSNPNLYWYRQAAGRGLQLLFYSVGIGQISSEVPQNLSASRPQDRQFILSSKKLLLSDSGFYLCAWKSGGMEETQYFGPGTRLLVL.

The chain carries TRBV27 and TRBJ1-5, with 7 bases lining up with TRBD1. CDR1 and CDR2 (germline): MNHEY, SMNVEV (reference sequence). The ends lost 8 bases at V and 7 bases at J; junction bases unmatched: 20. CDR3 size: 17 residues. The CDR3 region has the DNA TGTGCCAGCCTAGATAGCGAATCCGGGACAGAGGAACAGCCCCAGCATTTT. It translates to CASLDSESGTEEQPQHF.

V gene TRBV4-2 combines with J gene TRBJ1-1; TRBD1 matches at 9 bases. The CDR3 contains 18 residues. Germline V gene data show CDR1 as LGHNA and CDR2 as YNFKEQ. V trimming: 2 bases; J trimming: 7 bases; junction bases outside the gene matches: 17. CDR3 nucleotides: TGTGCCAGCAGCCAATCCACCGCGGTTGGGACAGGGAAAGTTGAAGCTTTCTTT. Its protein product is CASSQSTAVGTGKVEAFF.

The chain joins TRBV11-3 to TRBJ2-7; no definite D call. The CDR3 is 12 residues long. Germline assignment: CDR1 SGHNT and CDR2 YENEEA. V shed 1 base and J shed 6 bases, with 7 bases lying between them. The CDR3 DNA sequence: TGTGCCAGCAGCTTAGGGTCGGGCGAGCAGTACTTC. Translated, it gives CASSLGSGEQYF.

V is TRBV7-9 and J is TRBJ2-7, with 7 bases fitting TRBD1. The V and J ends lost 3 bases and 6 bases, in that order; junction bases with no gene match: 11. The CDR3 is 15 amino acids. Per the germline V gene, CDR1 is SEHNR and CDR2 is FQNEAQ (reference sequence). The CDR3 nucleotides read TGTGCCAGCAGCTTGACAGGGACGAGCCCCCTCGAGCAGTACTTC. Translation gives CASSLTGTSPLEQYF.

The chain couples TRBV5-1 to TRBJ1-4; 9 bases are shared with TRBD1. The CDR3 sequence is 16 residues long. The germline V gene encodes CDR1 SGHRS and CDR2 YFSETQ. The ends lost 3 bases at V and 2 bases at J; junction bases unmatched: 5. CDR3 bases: TGCGCCAGCAGCTGGGGACAGGGTATGACTAATGAAAAACTGTTTTTT. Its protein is CASSWGQGMTNEKLFF.

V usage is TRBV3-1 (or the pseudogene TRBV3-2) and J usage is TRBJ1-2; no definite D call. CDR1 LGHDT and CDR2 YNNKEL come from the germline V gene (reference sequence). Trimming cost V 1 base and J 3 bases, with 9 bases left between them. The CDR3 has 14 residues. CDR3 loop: CASSQVGRYYGYTF. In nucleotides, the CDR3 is TGTGCCAGCAGCCAAGTAGGCAGGTACTATGGCTACACCTTC.

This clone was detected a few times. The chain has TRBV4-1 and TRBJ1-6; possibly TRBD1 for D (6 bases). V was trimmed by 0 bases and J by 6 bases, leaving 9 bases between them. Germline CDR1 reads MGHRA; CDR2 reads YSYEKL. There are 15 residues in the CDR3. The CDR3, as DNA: TGCGCCAGCAGCCAAGAGCGGGGGCGTAATTCACCCCTCCACTTT. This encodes CASSQERGRNSPLHF.

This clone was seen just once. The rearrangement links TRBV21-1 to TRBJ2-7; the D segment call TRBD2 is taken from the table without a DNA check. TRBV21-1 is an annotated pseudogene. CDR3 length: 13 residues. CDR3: CASSKRRSLEQYF. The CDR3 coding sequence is TGTGCCAGCAGCAAAAGGCGGAGTTTAGAGCAGTACTTC.

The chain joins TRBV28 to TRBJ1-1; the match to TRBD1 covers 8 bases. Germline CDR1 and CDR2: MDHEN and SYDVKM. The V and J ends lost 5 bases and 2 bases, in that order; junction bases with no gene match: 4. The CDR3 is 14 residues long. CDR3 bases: TGTGCCAGCAGTGCCGGACAGGGCAACACTGAAGCTTTCTTT. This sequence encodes CASSAGQGNTEAFF.

CDR3 region: CSVRPAGRDSGYNEQFF. The CDR3 nucleotides are TGCAGCGTTAGACCGGCCGGGAGGGACTCGGGCTACAATGAGCAGTTCTTC. The V gene is TRBV29-1, the J gene TRBJ2-1, with 8 positions matching TRBD2. The CDR3 consists of 17 residues. Trimming at V came to 5 bases and at J to 3 bases, leaving 15 bases not matched to a gene. Germline CDR1 and CDR2: SQVTM and ANQGSEA.

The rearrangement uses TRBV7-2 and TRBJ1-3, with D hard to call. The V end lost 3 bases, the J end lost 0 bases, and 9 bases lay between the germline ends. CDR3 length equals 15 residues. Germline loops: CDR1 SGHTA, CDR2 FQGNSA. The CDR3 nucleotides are TGTGCCAGCAGCTTCCTGGGGAGCTCTGGAAACACCATATATTTT. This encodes CASSFLGSSGNTIYF.

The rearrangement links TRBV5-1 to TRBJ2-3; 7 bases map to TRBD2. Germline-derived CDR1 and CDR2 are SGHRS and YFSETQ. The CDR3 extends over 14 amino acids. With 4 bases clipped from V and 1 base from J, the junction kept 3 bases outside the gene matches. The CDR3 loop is CASSSGIGTDTQYF. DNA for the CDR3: TGCGCCAGCAGCAGCGGGATAGGCACAGATACGCAGTATTTT. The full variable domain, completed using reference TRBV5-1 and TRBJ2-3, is KAGVTQTPRYLIKTRGQQVTLSCSPISGHRSVSWYQQTPGQGLQFLFEYFSETQRNKGNFPGRFSGRQFSNSRSEMNVSTLELGDSALYLCASSSGIGTDTQYFGPGTRLTVL.

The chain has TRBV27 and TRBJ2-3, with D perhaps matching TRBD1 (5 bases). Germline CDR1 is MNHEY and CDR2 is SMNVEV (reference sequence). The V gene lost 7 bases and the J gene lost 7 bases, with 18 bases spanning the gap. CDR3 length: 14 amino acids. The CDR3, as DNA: TGTGCCAGCACGAACCCAGGGCTAGTAAATACGCAGTATTTT. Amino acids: CASTNPGLVNTQYF.

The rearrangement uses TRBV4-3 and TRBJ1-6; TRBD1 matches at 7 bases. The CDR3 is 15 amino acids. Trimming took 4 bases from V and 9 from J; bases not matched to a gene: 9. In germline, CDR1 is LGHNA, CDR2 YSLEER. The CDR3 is CASSPVGRGPSPLHF. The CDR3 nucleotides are TGCGCCAGCAGCCCAGTTGGTAGGGGGCCTTCACCCCTCCACTTT.

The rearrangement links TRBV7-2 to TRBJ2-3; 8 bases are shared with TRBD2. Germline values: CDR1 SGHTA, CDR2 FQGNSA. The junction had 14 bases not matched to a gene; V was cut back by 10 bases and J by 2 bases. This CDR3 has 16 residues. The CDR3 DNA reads TGTGCCACCCCCCTCGAGGGCGGGGGGAACACAGATACGCAGTATTTT. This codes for CATPLEGGGNTDTQYF.

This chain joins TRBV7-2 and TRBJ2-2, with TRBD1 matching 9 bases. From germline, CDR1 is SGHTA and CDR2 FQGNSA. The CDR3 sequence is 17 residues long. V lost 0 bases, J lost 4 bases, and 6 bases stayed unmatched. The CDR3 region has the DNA TGTGCCAGCAGCTTAGCTTTGGGACAGGGAAGCACCGGGGAGCTGTTTTTT. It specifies CASSLALGQGSTGELFF.

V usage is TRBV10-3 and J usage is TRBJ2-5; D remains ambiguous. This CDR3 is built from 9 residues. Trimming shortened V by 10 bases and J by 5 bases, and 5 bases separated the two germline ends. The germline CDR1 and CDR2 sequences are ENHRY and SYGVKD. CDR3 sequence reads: CATRETQYF. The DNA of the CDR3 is TGTGCCACCCGGGAGACCCAGTACTTC.

Here the CDR3 reads CASSSPTQIQGAKIYEQYF. CDR3 bases: TGTGCCAGCAGCTCCCCCACCCAAATACAGGGGGCGAAGATCTACGAGCAGTACTTC. This chain connects TRBV6-2 or TRBV6-3 to TRBJ2-7; the match to TRBD1 covers 9 bases. From germline, CDR1 is MNHEY and CDR2 SVGEGT. The CDR3 length is 19 residues. V shed 6 bases, J shed 3 bases, and the junction held 21 bases outside the gene matches.

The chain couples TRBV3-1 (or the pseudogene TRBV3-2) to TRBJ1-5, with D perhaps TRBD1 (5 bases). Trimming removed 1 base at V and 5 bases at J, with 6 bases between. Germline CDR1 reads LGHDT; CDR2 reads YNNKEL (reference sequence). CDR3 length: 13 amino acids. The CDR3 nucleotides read TGTGCCAGCAGCCAAGTCAGGGATCAGCCCCAGCATTTT. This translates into CASSQVRDQPQHF.